A selection of T cell receptor beta chains follows, all from one sample in a study of control samples from healthy donors and cancer patients. Data came from immunoSEQ multiplex PCR; TCRdb stores just in-frame clones and leaves some out. Of about 120,000 clones detected, about 95% appear once; the ten largest clones hold 3.6%. Sequenced input: blood. All receptors derive from a man aged 25 to 40 in good health. CDR3s include the opening cysteine and the closing phenylalanine or tryptophan. Fields, in order: V gene, J gene, CDR3 length, D gene, CDR3 protein. A D gene is named only where the DNA matches it firmly.

TRBV3-1/TRBV3-2	TRBJ1-2	16	-	CASSQGIGGSGYGYTF
TRBV7-9	TRBJ2-1	15	TRBD1	CASSSSGGSYNEQFF
TRBV6-5	TRBJ2-1	13	-	CASSYNGGGEQFF
TRBV5-1	TRBJ1-1	14	-	CASSLAGTPTEAFF
TRBV11-2	TRBJ2-6	17	-	CASSFPGIRTGANVLTF
TRBV7-2	TRBJ2-7	15	-	CASSLAGGANYEQYF
TRBV19	TRBJ1-6	13	TRBD1	CASSIGDSSPLHF
TRBV2	TRBJ1-3	15	-	CASSGVGSSGNTIYF
TRBV25-1	TRBJ2-2	15	-	CASSQPGRGTGELFF
TRBV27	TRBJ2-7	15	TRBD2	CASSLAGTSSYEQYF
TRBV14	TRBJ1-1	14	TRBD1	CASSPQGGYYEAFF
TRBV18	TRBJ2-7	14	TRBD2	CASSTGSGGYEQYF
TRBV7-9	TRBJ2-7	15	TRBD2	CASTLPGGGAYEQYF
TRBV7-9	TRBJ2-7	15	TRBD1	CASRDRTGDVNEQYF
TRBV18	TRBJ1-5	14	-	CASSPQGRNQPQHF
TRBV5-5	TRBJ1-5	15	TRBD1	CASSLVGTGDQPQHF
TRBV30	TRBJ1-4	13	TRBD1	CACLPDRAEKLFF
TRBV18	TRBJ1-1	14	TRBD1	CASSPNRGGTEAFF
TRBV4-3	TRBJ2-5	14	-	CASSQERLLETQYF
TRBV5-1	TRBJ2-7	13	-	CASSLFSGSEQYF
TRBV28	TRBJ1-4	13	-	CAGIWGPNEKLFF
TRBV5-1	TRBJ1-4	17	-	CASSLLPTGLGGEKLFF
TRBV9	TRBJ2-3	14	-	CASSVGGYTDTQYF
TRBV7-3	TRBJ2-5	16	TRBD2	CASSPGLAGARETQYF
TRBV3-1/TRBV3-2	TRBJ2-7	15	-	CASSRAGESSYEQYF
TRBV11-2	TRBJ2-1	13	TRBD2	CASRLAGGNEQFF
TRBV30	TRBJ2-7	11	-	CAWSSAYEQYF
TRBV4-1	TRBJ1-1	14	-	CASSLNRVITEAFF
TRBV7-9	TRBJ1-2	14	TRBD1	CASSLVGTGGGYTF
TRBV19	TRBJ2-1	14	-	CASSTGAAYNEQFF
TRBV27	TRBJ1-2	15	TRBD1	CASSLGQGPGYGYTF
TRBV4-1	TRBJ1-2	13	-	CASSQIGGYGYTF
TRBV5-4	TRBJ1-2	14	TRBD1	CASSPDRGPYGYTF
TRBV7-2	TRBJ2-7	13	-	CASSSGPTYEQYF
TRBV7-2	TRBJ1-2	13	-	CASRSGQGRSYTF
TRBV7-9	TRBJ2-7	13	-	CASTYRGSGEQYF
TRBV5-8	TRBJ1-5	12	-	CASSLAVEPQHF
TRBV6-2/TRBV6-3	TRBJ2-7	17	TRBD1	CASSSNPLTGGVYEQYF
TRBV29-1	TRBJ2-1	14	TRBD2	CSVEASGGADEQFF
TRBV9	TRBJ1-3	14	-	CASSVLDGGNTIYF
TRBV20-1	TRBJ2-5	10	-	CSALQGTQYF
TRBV12-3/TRBV12-4	TRBJ1-5	12	-	CASSSGTWRQHF
TRBV19	TRBJ2-2	16	TRBD1	CASRKIRDRDTGELFF
TRBV11-2	TRBJ1-1	11	-	CASSLGFLAFF
TRBV27	TRBJ2-7	23	TRBD2	CASSLSRYSGTEDSGAPDYEQYF
TRBV5-5	TRBJ1-3	14	-	CASSLGGTGNTIYF
TRBV14	TRBJ1-1	16	-	CASSQGWQGLNTEAFF
TRBV27	TRBJ2-1	13	-	CASSSRRTDEQFF
TRBV5-1	TRBJ1-1	13	-	CASSFQGLTEAFF
TRBV3-1/TRBV3-2	TRBJ2-3	14	-	CASSQSRSTSLVYF
TRBV29-1	TRBJ2-2	14	-	CSGGGAGNTGELFF
TRBV19	TRBJ1-1	13	TRBD1	CATRDSRNTEAFF